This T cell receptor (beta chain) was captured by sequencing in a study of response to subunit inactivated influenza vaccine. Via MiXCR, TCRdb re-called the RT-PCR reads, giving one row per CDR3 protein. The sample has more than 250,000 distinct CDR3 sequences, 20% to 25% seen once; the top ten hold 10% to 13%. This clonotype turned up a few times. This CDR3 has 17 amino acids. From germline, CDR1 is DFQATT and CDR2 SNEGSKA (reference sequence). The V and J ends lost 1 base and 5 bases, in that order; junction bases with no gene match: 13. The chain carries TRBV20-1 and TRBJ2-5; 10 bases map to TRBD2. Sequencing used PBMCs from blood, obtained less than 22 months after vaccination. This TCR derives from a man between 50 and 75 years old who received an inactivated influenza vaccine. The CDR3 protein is CSARGTRSSGGWETQYF. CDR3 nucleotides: TGCAGTGCTAGAGGCACCAGATCTAGCGGGGGTTGGGAGACCCAGTACTTC.